The 3 T cell receptor beta chains given below trace back to one sample, sequenced in a study of beta chain features in type 1 diabetes. Notes on the study in general: All four CD4+ subsets from Type 1 diabetes patients carried moderately but significantly shorter TCRB CDR3s.

What these receptors recognize is not known. The authors reverse transcribed all of the isolated RNA, so sequencing captured expressed TCRB transcripts. Profiling relied on immunoSEQ multiplex PCR, and the TCRdb table lists in-frame clones only, not all of them. Of hundreds of thousands of clones listed, 10% to 15% are singletons. Sequencing used naive CD4+ T cells from blood. The source of these receptors is a woman aged 18-35 years with type 1 diabetes.

The chain combines TRBV7-2 with TRBJ1-1; D might be TRBD1 (6 bases). The CDR3 is made up of 15 amino acids. Germline V gene data show CDR1 as SGHTA and CDR2 as FQGNSA. With 5 bases removed from V and 3 bases from J, the gap between germline ends came to 16 bases. This chain's CDR3 is CASSQGRGSYTEAFF. The CDR3 bases are TGTGCCAGCAGCCAGGGCAGGGGATCCTACACTGAAGCTTTCTTT.

The chain carries TRBV28 and TRBJ1-4, with a weak D call TRBD1 (6 bases). Germline CDR1 reads MDHEN; CDR2 reads SYDVKM. The CDR3 covers 15 residues. V shed 5 bases and J shed 8 bases, with 18 bases lying between them. This CDR3 is CASSTPQGKREKLFF. The CDR3 bases are TGTGCCAGCAGTACCCCACAGGGAAAGAGAGAAAAACTGTTTTTT.

This chain joins TRBV27 and TRBJ1-1; D ambiguous. The V gene's germline CDR1 is MNHEY and CDR2 SMNVEV (reference sequence). Trimming pared 4 bases from V and 6 bases from J, leaving 18 bases between. The CDR3 consists of 15 residues. CDR3 sequence reads: CASSSPSGWSPEAFF. The CDR3, as DNA: TGTGCCAGCAGTTCACCCTCCGGGTGGAGCCCTGAAGCTTTCTTT.